The 22 T cell receptor beta chains below all came from one sample that was sequenced in a study of Graves' ophthalmopathy and Graves' hyperthyroidism. TCR beta CDR3 regions were amplified from RNA transcripts. Second-round multiplex PCR came after first-round RT-PCR with HTBI primers. TCRdb re-called the multiplex PCR reads with MiXCR, one entry per CDR3 protein. The table records hundreds of thousands of distinct CDR3 sequences, roughly 40% of them present only once. Sequenced sample: peripheral blood. These receptors were obtained from an adult man with Graves' ophthalmopathy.

This chain uses TRBV7-9 with TRBJ2-6, with 8 bases matching TRBD1. The length of the CDR3 is 17 residues. CDR1 is SEHNR, CDR2 FQNEAQ, per germline (reference sequence). The junction had 3 bases not matched to a gene; V was cut back by 1 base and J by 1 base. This CDR3 reads CASSLGDRGSGANVLTF. The CDR3, as DNA: TGTGCCAGCAGCTTAGGAGACAGGGGATCTGGGGCCAACGTCCTGACTTTC.

About this clonotype itself: An end of the junction differs from the germline gene, which may be a read error. J is TRBJ1-3 and V is TRBV10-3; tentatively, D is TRBD1 (5 bases). CDR1 and CDR2 (germline): ENHRY, SYGVKD. This CDR3 comprises 14 residues. In DNA, the CDR3 is TGTGCCAGCAGTACGGGGGACTCTGGAAACACCATATATTTT. It codes for CASSTGDSGNTIYF.

This clonotype was found a few times. The chain employs TRBV2 and TRBJ2-7; 11 bases map to TRBD1. Germline CDR1 reads SNHLY; CDR2 reads FYNNEI. The CDR3 sequence is 15 residues long. The V gene end was trimmed by 5 bases and the J gene end by 3 bases; junction bases not matched to a gene: 6. CDR3 protein: CASSMGQGGFYEQYF. The CDR3 bases are TGTGCCAGCAGTATGGGACAGGGGGGCTTCTACGAGCAGTACTTC.

This clonotype was recorded a few times. The junction shows a germline mismatch at one end, possibly a read error. The V and J genes are TRBV7-9 and TRBJ2-7; 7 bases agree with TRBD1. The germline gives CDR1 SEHNR, CDR2 FQNEAQ (reference sequence). CDR3 length: 14 residues. CDR3 protein: CASTRRQGSDEQYF. CDR3 bases: TGTGCCAGCACCCGTCGACAGGGCTCCGACGAGCAGTACTTC.

There are a few counts of this clonotype. The chain combines TRBV6-4 with TRBJ1-2; 10 bases map to TRBD1. This CDR3 contains 13 residues. Germline V gene data show CDR1 as MRHNA and CDR2 as SNTAGT. V gave up 5 bases and J gave up 5 bases; unmatched junction bases: 2. CDR3 loop: CASSMGQGYGYTF. The CDR3 DNA sequence: TGTGCCAGCAGTATGGGACAGGGGTATGGCTACACCTTC.

This clonotype was recorded many times. The DNA for the CDR3 is TGTGCCAGTCAGCGGCGAGGATGGGACCCACAAGAGACCCAGTACTTC. Protein: CASQRRGWDPQETQYF. The chain has TRBV19 and TRBJ2-5; tentatively, D is TRBD1 or TRBD2 (5 bases each). There are 16 residues in the CDR3. Trimming shortened V by 8 bases and J by 2 bases, and 21 bases separated the two germline ends. Germline CDR1 and CDR2: LNHDA and SQIVND (reference sequence).

This clonotype was detected once. The chain carries TRBV11-1 and TRBJ2-3, with D hard to call. This CDR3 region has 15 residues. Trimming pared 10 bases from V and 6 bases from J, leaving 23 bases between. Looked up from germline, CDR1 is SGHAT and CDR2 is FQDESV (reference sequence). CDR3 amino acids: CATFQVRDMGDTQYF. The CDR3 bases are TGTGCCACCTTCCAGGTCCGAGACATGGGGGATACGCAGTATTTT.

The rearrangement links TRBV9 to TRBJ2-3, with D uncertain. The V gene's germline CDR1 is SGDLS and CDR2 YYNGEE. Trimming shortened V by 0 bases and J by 1 base, and 12 bases separated the two germline ends. This CDR3 region has 16 residues. The CDR3 here is CASSVEEGWGTDTQYF. CDR3 nucleotides: TGTGCCAGCAGCGTAGAGGAAGGTTGGGGCACAGATACGCAGTATTTT.

This clonotype turned up a few times. Being one base from a much bigger clone, this may be a read error. The CDR3 sequence: CASGLDGSRNEKLFF. Written as DNA, the CDR3 is TGTGCCAGCGGCTTAGATGGCAGCCGAAATGAAAAACTGTTTTTT. This chain joins TRBV7-2 and TRBJ1-4; no definite D call. CDR1 SGHTA and CDR2 FQGNSA come from the germline V gene. This CDR3 comprises 15 residues.

This clonotype was counted once. Because it lacks the conserved phenylalanine or tryptophan at the end, this CDR3 is likely a read error. The limits of the CDR3 on the DNA are not certain, so only TCRdb's listed CDR3 is given. The chain is built from TRBV10-3 and TRBJ1-4; the table's D gene call, TRBD1, was not cross checked with the DNA. Germline CDR1 ENHRY, CDR2 SYGVKD. The CDR3 has 8 residues if both end residues are counted. The CDR3 sequence: CAIGTEVY.

J is TRBJ2-5 and V is TRBV4-1, with TRBD2 matching over 8 bases. The CDR3 sequence is 17 residues long. The V gene end was trimmed by 0 bases and the J gene end by 5 bases; junction bases not matched to a gene: 11. Per germline, CDR1 MGHRA and CDR2 YSYEKL. The CDR3, as DNA: TGCGCCAGCAGCCAAGAGTCCCTAGCGGGTAGAGCGGAGACCCAGTACTTC. Encoded protein: CASSQESLAGRAETQYF.

The V and J genes are TRBV9 and TRBJ2-5; the D call may be TRBD1 or TRBD2 (6 bases each). Trimming removed 7 bases from V and 5 bases from J, with 12 bases in between. The CDR3 length is 12 residues. In germline, CDR1 is SGDLS, CDR2 YYNGEE. Written as DNA, the CDR3 is TGTGCCAGCGGTGGGGGGCTGGAGACCCAGTACTTC. Its protein is CASGGGLETQYF.

In this sample, this clonotype turned up many times. The CDR3 is CASSLSSGLNYGYTF. The CDR3 DNA is TGTGCCAGCAGCTTATCTTCAGGGCTAAACTATGGCTACACCTTC. The rearrangement uses TRBV7-2 and TRBJ1-2; possibly TRBD1 for D (5 bases). CDR3 size: 15 residues. With 2 bases removed from V and 2 bases from J, the gap between germline ends came to 12 bases. CDR1 and CDR2 from the germline V gene are SGHTA and FQGNSA.

The J gene is TRBJ2-7, the V gene TRBV7-2; D is possibly TRBD1 or TRBD2 (6 bases each). CDR3 size: 16 residues. Trimming left V 3 bases short and J 5 bases short, with 20 bases between. CDR1 is SGHTA and CDR2 is FQGNSA in the germline V gene. CDR3 nucleotide sequence: TGTGCCAGCAGCTTGGGGGGCGGAGGGGCGTCGAACGAGCAGTACTTC. It specifies CASSLGGGGASNEQYF. The full variable domain, its missing parts supplied by reference TRBV7-2 and TRBJ2-7, is GAGVSQSPSNKVTEKGKDVELRCDPISGHTALYWYRQSLGQGLEFLIYFQGNSAPDKSGLPSDRFSAERTGGSVSTLTIQRTQQEDSAVYLCASSLGGGGASNEQYFGPGTRLTVT.

This clonotype occurred a few times. This chain connects TRBV4-3 to TRBJ1-2; D is unclear. Trimming took 1 base from V and 0 from J, leaving 9 bases between them. The germline V gene encodes CDR1 LGHNA and CDR2 YSLEER. The CDR3 covers 15 residues. The chain's CDR3 is CASSQVFQTNYGYTF. In DNA, the CDR3 is TGCGCCAGCAGCCAAGTGTTTCAGACTAACTATGGCTACACCTTC.

This clonotype was seen only a few times. This rearrangement joins TRBV11-2 to TRBJ1-6; D is unclear. Germline CDR1 reads SGHAT; CDR2 reads FQNNGV. The V and J ends lost 3 bases and 8 bases respectively, with 11 bases between them. CDR3 length: 14 amino acids. CDR3 protein: CASSLYETYSPLHF. In DNA form, the CDR3 reads TGTGCCAGCAGCTTGTATGAGACCTATTCACCCCTCCACTTT.

This chain joins TRBV7-9 and TRBJ2-2; 13 positions match TRBD2. J lost 9 bases, V lost 9 bases, and 10 bases had no gene match. The CDR3 is made up of 15 amino acids. Germline V lookup: CDR1 SEHNR, CDR2 FQNEAQ (reference sequence). This chain's CDR3 is CASSQLAGGTWELFF. The CDR3 nucleotides are TGTGCCAGTAGCCAACTAGCGGGAGGGACCTGGGAGCTGTTTTTT.

The V call is TRBV30, the J call TRBJ2-7, with TRBD2 identical over 9 bases. Germline CDR1 and CDR2: GTSNPN and SVGIG (reference sequence). Germline trimming cut 5 bases from V and 4 bases from J; bases unmatched to any gene: 9. The CDR3 is 14 amino acids. The CDR3 nucleotides read TGTGCCTGGCGACGCGGGAGGGCCGGATACGAGCAGTACTTC. The encoded protein is CAWRRGRAGYEQYF.

V usage is TRBV29-1 and J usage is TRBJ1-6, with a weak D call TRBD1 (5 bases). The V gene's germline CDR1 is SQVTM and CDR2 ANQGSEA. V gave up 4 bases and J gave up 7 bases, with 23 bases separating them. This CDR3 contains 17 residues. The CDR3 reads CSVVDGGGTYENSPLHF. The CDR3 DNA reads as TGCAGCGTTGTGGATGGCGGGGGAACCTACGAGAATTCACCCCTCCACTTT. The complete variable domain, with remaining parts taken from reference TRBV29-1 and TRBJ1-6, reads SAVISQKPSRDICQRGTSLTIQCQVDSQVTMMFWYRQQPGQSLTLIATANQGSEATYESGFVIDKFPISRPNLTFSTLTVSNMSPEDSSIYLCSVVDGGGTYENSPLHFGNGTRLTVT.

Regarding this clonotype: One junction end disagrees with the germline gene, perhaps due to a read error. DNA of the CDR3: TGCAGTGCTAGAGATCCGGGACTAGGGAGCTCCTACGGGCAGTACTTC. It yields the protein CSARDPGLGSSYGQYF. J is TRBJ2-7 and V is TRBV20-1; the match to TRBD2 covers 8 bases. Germline V gene lookup returns CDR1 DFQATT and CDR2 SNEGSKA (reference sequence). The CDR3 runs 16 residues.

This clonotype has a count of ten or more. This sequence joins TRBV4-2 and TRBJ1-2; D is unresolved. Germline V gene data show CDR1 as LGHNA and CDR2 as YNFKEQ. The CDR3 sequence is 15 residues long. Trimming took off 7 bases at V and 3 bases at J, with 18 bases between the two ends. CDR3 protein: CASTTEEGADYGYTF. CDR3 coding DNA: TGTGCCAGCACCACAGAGGAAGGCGCCGACTATGGCTACACCTTC.

This clonotype was counted only a few times. The chain recombines TRBV5-1 with TRBJ2-7; a possible D gene is TRBD2 (6 bases). The CDR3 has 15 amino acids. V gave up 4 bases and J gave up 3 bases, with 17 bases separating them. CDR1 is SGHRS and CDR2 is YFSETQ in the germline V gene. In DNA, the CDR3 is TGCGCCAGCAGCCCGTCCGGGTGGGGAGGCTACGAGCAGTACTTC. Translated: CASSPSGWGGYEQYF.